This T cell receptor (beta chain) comes out of a study of cytomegalovirus exposure and HLA in healthy donors. With respect to this clone: Its antigen is undetermined.

Study-wide results and caveats: It was assumed in the presence/absence analyses that sequencing depth was roughly uniform across donors. Later on, a genetic analysis was performed. It linked a missense variant in DCLRE1C with V- and J-gene trimming of TCR beta.

Trimming at V came to 0 bases and at J to 7 bases, leaving 3 bases not matched to a gene. Germline V gene lookup returns CDR1 SGDLS and CDR2 YYNGEE. The CDR3 covers 15 residues. The PCR had 60 Vbeta and 13 Jbeta primers. Using immunoSEQ multiplex PCR, the repertoire was profiled, and TCRdb retains in-frame clones only, with some absent. This table has tens of thousands of clones, approximately 70% appearing once. The V call is TRBV9, the J call TRBJ2-1; 11 nucleotides agree with TRBD2. The receptor was derived from a woman aged 40 to 50 in good health and CMV-seropositive. Source material: PBMCs. The CDR3 DNA sequence: TGTGCCAGCAGCGTAGTAGCGGGGGGGCCTAATGAGCAGTTCTTC. Encoded protein: CASSVVAGGPNEQFF. The full variable domain, in which reference TRBV9 and TRBJ2-1 provide the parts outside the CDR3, is DSGVTQTPKHLITATGQRVTLRCSPRSGDLSVYWYQQSLDQGLQFLIQYYNGEERAKGNILERFSAQQFPDLHSELNLSSLELGDSALYFCASSVVAGGPNEQFFGPGTRLTVL.